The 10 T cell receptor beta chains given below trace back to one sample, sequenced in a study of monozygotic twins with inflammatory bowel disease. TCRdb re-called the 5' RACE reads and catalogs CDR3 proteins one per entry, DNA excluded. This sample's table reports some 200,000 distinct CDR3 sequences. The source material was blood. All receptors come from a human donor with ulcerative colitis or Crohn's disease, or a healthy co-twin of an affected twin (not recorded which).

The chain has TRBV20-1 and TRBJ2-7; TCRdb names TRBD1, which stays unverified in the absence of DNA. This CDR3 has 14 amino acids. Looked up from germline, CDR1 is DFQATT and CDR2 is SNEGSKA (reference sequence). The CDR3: CSATGTSGSYEQYF.

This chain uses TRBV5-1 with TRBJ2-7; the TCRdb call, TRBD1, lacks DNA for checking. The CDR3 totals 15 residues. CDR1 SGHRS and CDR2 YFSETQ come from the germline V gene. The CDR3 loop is CASSPGQGRGDEQYF. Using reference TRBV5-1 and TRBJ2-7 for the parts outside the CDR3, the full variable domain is KAGVTQTPRYLIKTRGQQVTLSCSPISGHRSVSWYQQTPGQGLQFLFEYFSETQRNKGNFPGRFSGRQFSNSRSEMNVSTLELGDSALYLCASSPGQGRGDEQYFGPGTRLTVT.

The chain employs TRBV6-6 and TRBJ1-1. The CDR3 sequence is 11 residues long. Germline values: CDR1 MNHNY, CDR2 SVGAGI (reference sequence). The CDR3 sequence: CASRAGREAFF.

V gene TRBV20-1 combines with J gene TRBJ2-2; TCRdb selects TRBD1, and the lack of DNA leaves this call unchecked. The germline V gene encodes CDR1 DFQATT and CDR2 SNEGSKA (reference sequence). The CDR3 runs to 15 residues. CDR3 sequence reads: CSARAHPGGTGELFF.

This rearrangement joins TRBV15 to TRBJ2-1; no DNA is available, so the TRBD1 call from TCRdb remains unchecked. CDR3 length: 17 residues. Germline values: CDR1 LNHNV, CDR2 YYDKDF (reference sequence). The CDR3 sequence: CATSRDSGGISNNEQFF.

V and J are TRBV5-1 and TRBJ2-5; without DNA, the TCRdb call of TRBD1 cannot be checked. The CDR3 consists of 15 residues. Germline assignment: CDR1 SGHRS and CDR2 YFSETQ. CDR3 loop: CASSLAAGGTETQYF.

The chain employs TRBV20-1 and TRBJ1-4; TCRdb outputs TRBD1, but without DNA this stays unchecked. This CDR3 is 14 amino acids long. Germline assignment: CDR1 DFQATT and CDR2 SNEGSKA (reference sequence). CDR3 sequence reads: CSASPGQFNEKLFF.

Here the CDR3 reads CASSLSDFGGELFF. The rearrangement links TRBV12-3 or TRBV12-4 to TRBJ2-2. CDR3 length: 14 amino acids.

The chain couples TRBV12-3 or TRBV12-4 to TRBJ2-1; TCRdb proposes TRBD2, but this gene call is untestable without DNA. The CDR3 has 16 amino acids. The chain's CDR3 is CASSLALLAGDNEQFF.

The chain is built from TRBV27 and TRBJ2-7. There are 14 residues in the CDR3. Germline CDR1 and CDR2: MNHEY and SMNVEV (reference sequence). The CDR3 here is CASSLSGRTYEQYF.